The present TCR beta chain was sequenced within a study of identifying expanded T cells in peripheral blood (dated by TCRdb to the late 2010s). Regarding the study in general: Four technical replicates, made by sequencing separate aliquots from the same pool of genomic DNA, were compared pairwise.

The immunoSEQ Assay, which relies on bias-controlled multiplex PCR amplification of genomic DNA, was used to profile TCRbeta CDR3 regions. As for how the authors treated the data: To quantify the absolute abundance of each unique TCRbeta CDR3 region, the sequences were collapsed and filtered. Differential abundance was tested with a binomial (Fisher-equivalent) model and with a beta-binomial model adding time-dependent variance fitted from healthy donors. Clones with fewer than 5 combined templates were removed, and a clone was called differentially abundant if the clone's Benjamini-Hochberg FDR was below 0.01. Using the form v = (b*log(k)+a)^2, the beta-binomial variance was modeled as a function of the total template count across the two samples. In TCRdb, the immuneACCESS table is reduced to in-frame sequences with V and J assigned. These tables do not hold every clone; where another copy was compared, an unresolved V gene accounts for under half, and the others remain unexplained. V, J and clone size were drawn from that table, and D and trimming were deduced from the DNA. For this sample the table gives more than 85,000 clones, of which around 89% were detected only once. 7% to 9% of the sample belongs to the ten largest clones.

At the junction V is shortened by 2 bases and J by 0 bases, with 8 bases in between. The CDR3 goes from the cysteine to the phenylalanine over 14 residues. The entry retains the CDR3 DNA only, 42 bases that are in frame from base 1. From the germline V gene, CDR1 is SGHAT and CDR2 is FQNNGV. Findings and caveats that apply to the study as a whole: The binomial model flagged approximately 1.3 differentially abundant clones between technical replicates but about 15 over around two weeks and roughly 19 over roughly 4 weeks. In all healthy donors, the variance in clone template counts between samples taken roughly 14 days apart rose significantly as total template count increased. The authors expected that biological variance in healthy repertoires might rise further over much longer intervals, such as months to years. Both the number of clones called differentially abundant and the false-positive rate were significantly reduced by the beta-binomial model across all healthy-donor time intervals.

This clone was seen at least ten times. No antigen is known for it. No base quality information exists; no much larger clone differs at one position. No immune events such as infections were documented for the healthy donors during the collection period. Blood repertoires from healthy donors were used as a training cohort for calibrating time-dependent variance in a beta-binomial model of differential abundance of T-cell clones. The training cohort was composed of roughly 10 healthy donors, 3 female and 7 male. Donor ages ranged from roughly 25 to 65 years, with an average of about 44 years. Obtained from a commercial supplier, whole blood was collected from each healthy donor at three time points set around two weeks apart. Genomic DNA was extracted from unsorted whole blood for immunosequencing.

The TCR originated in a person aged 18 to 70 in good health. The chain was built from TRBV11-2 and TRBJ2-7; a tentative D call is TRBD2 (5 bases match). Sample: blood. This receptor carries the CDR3 CASSLQRSSYEQYF. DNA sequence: TGTGCCAGCAGCTTACAGCGGAGCTCCTACGAGCAGTACTTC.